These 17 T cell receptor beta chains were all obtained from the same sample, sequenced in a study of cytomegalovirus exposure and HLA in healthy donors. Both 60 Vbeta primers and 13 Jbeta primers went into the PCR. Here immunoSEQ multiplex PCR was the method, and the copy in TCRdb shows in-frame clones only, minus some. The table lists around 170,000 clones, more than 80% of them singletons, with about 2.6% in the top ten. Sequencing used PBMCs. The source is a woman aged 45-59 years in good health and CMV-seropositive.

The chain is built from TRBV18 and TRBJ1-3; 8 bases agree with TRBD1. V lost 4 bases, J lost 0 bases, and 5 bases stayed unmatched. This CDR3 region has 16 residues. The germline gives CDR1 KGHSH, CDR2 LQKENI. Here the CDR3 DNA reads TGTGCCAGCTCACGGACAGGGACCAACTCTGGAAACACCATATATTTT. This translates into CASSRTGTNSGNTIYF.

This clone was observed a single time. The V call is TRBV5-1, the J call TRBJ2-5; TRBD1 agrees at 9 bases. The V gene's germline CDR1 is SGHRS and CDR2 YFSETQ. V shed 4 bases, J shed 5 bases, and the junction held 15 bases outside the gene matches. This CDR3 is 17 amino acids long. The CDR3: CASSPGTGSPFTETQYF. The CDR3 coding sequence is TGCGCCAGCAGCCCGGGGACAGGGTCTCCCTTCACGGAGACCCAGTACTTC.

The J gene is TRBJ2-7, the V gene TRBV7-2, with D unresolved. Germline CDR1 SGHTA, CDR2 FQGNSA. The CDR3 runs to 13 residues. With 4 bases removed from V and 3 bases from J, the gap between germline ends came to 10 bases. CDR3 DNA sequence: TGTGCCAGCAGCTCCCAGGTTGGCTACGAGCAGTACTTC. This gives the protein CASSSQVGYEQYF.

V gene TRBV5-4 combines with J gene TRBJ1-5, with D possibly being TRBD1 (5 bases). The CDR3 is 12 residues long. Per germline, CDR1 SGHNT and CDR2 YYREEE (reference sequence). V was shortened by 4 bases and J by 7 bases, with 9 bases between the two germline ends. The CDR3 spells CASSRAGQPQHF. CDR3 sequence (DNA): TGTGCCAGCAGCCGGGCAGGGCAGCCCCAGCATTTT.

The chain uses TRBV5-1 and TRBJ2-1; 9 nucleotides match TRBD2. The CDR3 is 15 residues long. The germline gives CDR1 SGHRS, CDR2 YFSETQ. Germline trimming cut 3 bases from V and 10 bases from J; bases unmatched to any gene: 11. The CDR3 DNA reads TGCGCCAGCAGCTCGGGGACTAGCCAGCAAGGGGAGCAGTTCTTC. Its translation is CASSSGTSQQGEQFF.

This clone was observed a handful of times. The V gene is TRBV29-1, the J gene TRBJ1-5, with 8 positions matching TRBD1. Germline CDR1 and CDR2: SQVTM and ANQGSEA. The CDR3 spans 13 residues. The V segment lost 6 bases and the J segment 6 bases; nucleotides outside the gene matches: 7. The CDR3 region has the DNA TGCAGCGTAAATCAGGGGGCGGGTCAGCCCCAGCATTTT. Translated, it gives CSVNQGAGQPQHF.

CDR3 residues: CASSVGTGTTGNTIYF. In DNA, the CDR3 is TGTGCCAGCAGCGTAGGGACAGGGACGACTGGAAACACCATATATTTT. The chain has TRBV9 and TRBJ1-3, with TRBD1 matching 8 bases. The CDR3 is made up of 16 amino acids. The germline gives CDR1 SGDLS, CDR2 YYNGEE. Losses at the gene ends were 0 bases for V and 2 bases for J; bases not matched to a gene: 4.

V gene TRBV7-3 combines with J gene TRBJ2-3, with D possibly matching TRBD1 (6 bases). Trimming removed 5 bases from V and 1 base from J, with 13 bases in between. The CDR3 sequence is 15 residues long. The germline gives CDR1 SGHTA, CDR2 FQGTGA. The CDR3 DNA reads TGTGCCAGCAGCCTCCAGGGGATTGGCACAGATACGCAGTATTTT. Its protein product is CASSLQGIGTDTQYF.

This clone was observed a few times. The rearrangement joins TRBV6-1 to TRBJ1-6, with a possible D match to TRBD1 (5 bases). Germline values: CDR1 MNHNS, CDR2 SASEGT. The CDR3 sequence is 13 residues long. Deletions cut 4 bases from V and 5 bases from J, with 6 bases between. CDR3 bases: TGTGCCAGCAGTGCAGGGAATAATTCACCCCTCCACTTT. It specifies CASSAGNNSPLHF.

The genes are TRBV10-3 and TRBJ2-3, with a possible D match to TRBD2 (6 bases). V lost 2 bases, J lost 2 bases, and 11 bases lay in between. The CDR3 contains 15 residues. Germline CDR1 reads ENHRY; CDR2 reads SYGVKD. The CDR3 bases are TGTGCCATCAGTGAGGAAGTAGCGGACACAGATACGCAGTATTTT. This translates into CAISEEVADTDTQYF.

The CDR3 DNA reads as TGTGCCAGCCAGGTCCACACTGAAGCTTTCTTT. Translating it yields CASQVHTEAFF. The rearrangement joins TRBV6-6 to TRBJ1-1; the D is unclear. CDR3 length: 11 residues. Trimming took 8 bases from V and 3 from J, leaving 7 bases between them. The germline CDR1 and CDR2 sequences are MNHNY and SVGAGI (reference sequence).

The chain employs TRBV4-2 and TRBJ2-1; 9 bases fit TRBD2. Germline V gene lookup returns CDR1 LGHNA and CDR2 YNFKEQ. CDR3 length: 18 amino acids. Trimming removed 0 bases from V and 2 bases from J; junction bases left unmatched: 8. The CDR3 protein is CASSQEYSGGGPYNEQFF. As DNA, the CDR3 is TGTGCCAGCAGCCAAGAATATAGCGGGGGAGGCCCCTACAATGAGCAGTTCTTC.

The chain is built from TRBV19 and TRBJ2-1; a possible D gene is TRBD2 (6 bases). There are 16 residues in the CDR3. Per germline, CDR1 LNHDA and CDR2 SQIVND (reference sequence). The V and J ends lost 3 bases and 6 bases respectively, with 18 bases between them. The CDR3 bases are TGTGCCAGTAGTATTGCACGGGACTCCCGTTTCAATGAGCAGTTCTTC. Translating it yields CASSIARDSRFNEQFF. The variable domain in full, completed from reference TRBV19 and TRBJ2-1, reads DGGITQSPKYLFRKEGQNVTLSCEQNLNHDAMYWYRQDPGQGLRLIYYSQIVNDFQKGDIAEGYSVSREKKESFPLTVTSAQKNPTAFYLCASSIARDSRFNEQFFGPGTRLTVL.

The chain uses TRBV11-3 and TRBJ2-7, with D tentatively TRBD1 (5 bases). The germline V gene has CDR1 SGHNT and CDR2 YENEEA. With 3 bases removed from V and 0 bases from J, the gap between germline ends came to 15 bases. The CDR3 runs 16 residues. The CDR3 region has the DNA TGTGCCAGCAGCTTGCTACAGGCCCATAGCTCCTACGAGCAGTACTTC. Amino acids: CASSLLQAHSSYEQYF.

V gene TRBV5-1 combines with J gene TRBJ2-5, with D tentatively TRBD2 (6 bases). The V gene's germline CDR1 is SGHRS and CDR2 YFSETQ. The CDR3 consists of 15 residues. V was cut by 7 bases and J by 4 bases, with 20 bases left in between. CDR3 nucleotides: TGCGCCAGCCGCAGAGGAGGGGAGGCCGGAGAGACCCAGTACTTC. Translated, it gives CASRRGGEAGETQYF.

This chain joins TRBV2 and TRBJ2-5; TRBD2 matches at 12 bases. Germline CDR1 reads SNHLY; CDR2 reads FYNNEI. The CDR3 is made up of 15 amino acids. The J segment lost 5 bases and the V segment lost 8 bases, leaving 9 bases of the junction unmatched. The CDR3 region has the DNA TGTGCCAGCCACCCTCTAGCGGGGGGGCTGGAGACCCAGTACTTC. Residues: CASHPLAGGLETQYF.

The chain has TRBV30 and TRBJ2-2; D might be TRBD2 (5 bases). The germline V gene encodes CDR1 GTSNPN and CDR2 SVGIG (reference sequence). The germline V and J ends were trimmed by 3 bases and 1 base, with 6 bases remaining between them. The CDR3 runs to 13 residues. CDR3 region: CAWSRGNTGELFF. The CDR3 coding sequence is TGTGCCTGGAGCCGGGGGAACACCGGGGAGCTGTTTTTT.